Each of the 6 T cell receptor beta chains below was sequenced from the same sample in a study of T cells in Graves' hyperthyroidism and ophthalmopathy. Amplified TCR beta CDR3 regions derived from RNA transcripts. The primer set for the first-round RT-PCR of the TCR CDR3 was HTBI. One entry per CDR3 protein, called by TCRdb with MiXCR from the multiplex PCR reads. Seen here are around 300,000 distinct CDR3 sequences, 22% observed once, and the top ten hold over 55%. Sample: blood. The receptors were gathered from a man aged 30 to 45 with Graves' ophthalmopathy.

Details on this clonotype: A read error may be the cause here, since a much bigger clone is one base away. The CDR3, as DNA: TGTGCCAGCAGTTTCCTTCCGGGAGACACCATATATTTT. Amino acids: CASSFLPGDTIYF. V and J are TRBV28 and TRBJ1-3; no clear D. Trimming cost V 3 bases and J 8 bases, with 11 bases left between them. The length of the CDR3 is 13 residues. From germline, CDR1 is MDHEN and CDR2 SYDVKM. The variable domain in full, completed from reference TRBV28 and TRBJ1-3, reads DVKVTQSSRYLVKRTGEKVFLECVQDMDHENMFWYRQDPGLGLRLIYFSYDVKMKEKGDIPEGYSVSREKKERFSLILESASTNQTSMYLCASSFLPGDTIYFGEGSWLTVV.

The chain recombines TRBV29-1 with TRBJ2-1; 9 bases map to TRBD2. Losses at the gene ends were 0 bases for V and 0 bases for J; bases not matched to a gene: 9. CDR1 is SQVTM, CDR2 ANQGSEA, per germline. The CDR3 has 18 residues. CDR3 amino acids: CSVEDIWGSGSSYNEQFF. CDR3 DNA sequence: TGCAGCGTTGAAGACATTTGGGGTAGCGGGAGCTCCTACAATGAGCAGTTCTTC.

This clonotype was seen ten or more times. This sequence joins TRBV30 and TRBJ2-1, with 9 bases matching TRBD1. The V and J ends lost 7 bases and 3 bases, in that order; junction bases with no gene match: 10. CDR3 length: 15 amino acids. CDR1 and CDR2 from the germline V gene are GTSNPN and SVGIG (reference sequence). CDR3 in amino acids: CAFQPPGQGYNEQFF. CDR3 nucleotides: TGTGCCTTCCAACCTCCGGGACAGGGCTACAATGAGCAGTTCTTC.

This clonotype has a count of ten or more. The chain carries TRBV7-9 and TRBJ2-1, with 12 positions matching TRBD2. Germline V gene lookup returns CDR1 SEHNR and CDR2 FQNEAQ (reference sequence). CDR3 size: 14 residues. The junction had 9 bases not matched to a gene; V was cut back by 11 bases and J by 7 bases. The CDR3 reads CASTQTSGSNEQFF. In DNA form, the CDR3 reads TGTGCCTCTACCCAGACTAGCGGGAGTAATGAGCAGTTCTTC.

The rearrangement uses TRBV14 and TRBJ1-3; tentative D call: TRBD1 (5 bases). CDR1 and CDR2 (germline): SGHDN, FVKESK. The CDR3 runs 15 residues. The ends were cut back, 1 base at V and 1 base at J, with 8 bases in the middle. The CDR3 sequence: CASSQVGTSGNTIYF. The DNA for the CDR3 is TGTGCCAGCAGCCAAGTCGGGACGTCTGGAAACACCATATATTTT.

The chain employs TRBV12-5 and TRBJ2-1; 9 bases agree with TRBD2. J lost 10 bases, V lost 1 base, and 14 bases had no gene match. The CDR3 has 17 amino acids. Germline V gene sequence: CDR1 LGHNT, CDR2 FRNRAP. DNA of the CDR3: TGTGCTAGTGGTTTGGATTTAGCGGGAGCGGAGTCGGGAGAGCAGTTCTTC. This encodes CASGLDLAGAESGEQFF.